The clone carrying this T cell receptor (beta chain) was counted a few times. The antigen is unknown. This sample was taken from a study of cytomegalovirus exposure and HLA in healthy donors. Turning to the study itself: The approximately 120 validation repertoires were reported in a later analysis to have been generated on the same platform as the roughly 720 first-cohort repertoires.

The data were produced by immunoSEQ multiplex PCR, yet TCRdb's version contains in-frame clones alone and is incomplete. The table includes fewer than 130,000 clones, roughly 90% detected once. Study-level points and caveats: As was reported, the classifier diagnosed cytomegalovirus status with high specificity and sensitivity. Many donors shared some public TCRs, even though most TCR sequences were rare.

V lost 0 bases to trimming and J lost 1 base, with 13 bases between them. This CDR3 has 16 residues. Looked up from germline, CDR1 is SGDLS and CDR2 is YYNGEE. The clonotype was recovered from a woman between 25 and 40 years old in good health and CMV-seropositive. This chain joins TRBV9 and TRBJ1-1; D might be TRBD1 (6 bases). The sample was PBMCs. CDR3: CASSVAVGGANTEAFF. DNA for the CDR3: TGTGCCAGCAGCGTAGCGGTTGGGGGCGCGAACACTGAAGCTTTCTTT.